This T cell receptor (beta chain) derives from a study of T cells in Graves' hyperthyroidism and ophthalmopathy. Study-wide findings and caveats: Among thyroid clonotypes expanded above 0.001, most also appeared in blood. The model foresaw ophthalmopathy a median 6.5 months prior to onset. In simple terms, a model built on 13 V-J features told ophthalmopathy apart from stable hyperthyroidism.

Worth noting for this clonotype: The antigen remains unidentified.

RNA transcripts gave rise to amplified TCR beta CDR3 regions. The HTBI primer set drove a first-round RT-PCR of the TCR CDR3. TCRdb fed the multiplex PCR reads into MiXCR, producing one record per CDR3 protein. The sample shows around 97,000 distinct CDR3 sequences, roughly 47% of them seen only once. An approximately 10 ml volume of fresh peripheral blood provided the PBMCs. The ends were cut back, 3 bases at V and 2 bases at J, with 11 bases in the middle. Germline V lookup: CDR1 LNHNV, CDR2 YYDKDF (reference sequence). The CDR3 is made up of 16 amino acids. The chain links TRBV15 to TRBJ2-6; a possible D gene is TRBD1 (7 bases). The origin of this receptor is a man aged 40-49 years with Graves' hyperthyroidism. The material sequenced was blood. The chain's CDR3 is CATSSQGGTGANVLTF. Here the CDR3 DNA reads TGTGCCACCAGCAGCCAGGGGGGCACTGGGGCCAACGTCCTGACTTTC.